The clone carrying this TCR beta chain was picked up many times. The V and J ends lost 1 base and 5 bases, in that order; junction bases with no gene match: 12. Germline V gene sequence: CDR1 SGHAT, CDR2 FQDESV (reference sequence). This CDR3 region has 18 residues. The sample belongs to a study of CD8 T cells in ankylosing spondylitis. TCR beta libraries were made by quantitative 5'-RACE with molecular barcodes. TCRdb reprocessed the 5' RACE reads via MiXCR and lists one record per CDR3 protein. The sample records a few hundred thousand distinct CDR3 sequences, 10% being singletons. This clonotype originated in a male donor with ankylosing spondylitis or in good health (not recorded which). V usage is TRBV11-1 and J usage is TRBJ2-2; 8 nucleotides match TRBD1. The specimen sequenced was blood, either unsorted or a sorted T cell fraction (not recorded which). The CDR3 nucleotides are TGTGCCAGCAGCTTAGACAGGGGGATTCCAGAAAGGACCGGGGAGCTGTTTTTT. Its translation: CASSLDRGIPERTGELFF. The entire variable domain, with the rest obtained from reference TRBV11-1 and TRBJ2-2, is as follows: EAEVAQSPRYKITEKSQAVAFWCDPISGHATLYWYRQILGQGPELLVQFQDESVVDDSQLPKDRFSAERLKGVDSTLKIQPAELGDSAMYLCASSLDRGIPERTGELFFGEGSRLTVL.